The 2 T cell receptor beta chains below all came from one sample that was sequenced in a study of shared clonotypes between healthy human individuals. Profiling relied on immunoSEQ multiplex PCR, and the TCRdb table lists in-frame clones only, not all of them. The data hold 600,000 to 800,000 clones, with 72% observed a single time. The specimen sequenced was memory CD4+ T cells sorted from blood. The subset is: CD45RA-negative fraction. All receptors come from a woman in her 30s in good health.

This chain joins TRBV21-1 and TRBJ2-5; the D call TRBD2 from the table was never checked on the DNA. TRBV21-1 is a recognized pseudogene. This CDR3 contains 22 residues. The CDR3 DNA reads as TGTGCCAGCAGCAAAGCGAGTGTGGGTCGACAGGGAGCGGGGGGCCCTAAAGAGACCCAGTACTTC. Translated, it gives CASSKASVGRQGAGGPKETQYF.

V usage is TRBV30 and J usage is TRBJ2-3; possibly TRBD1 for D (5 bases). The CDR3 loop spans 14 amino acids. Looked up from germline, CDR1 is GTSNPN and CDR2 is SVGIG (reference sequence). The ends were cut back, 5 bases at V and 2 bases at J, with 14 bases in the middle. In DNA form, the CDR3 reads TGTGCCTGGCGGATAACAGGAGACACAGATACGCAGTATTTT. It yields the protein CAWRITGDTDTQYF.